Listed below are T cell receptor beta chains from one sample, sequenced in a study of blood T cell repertoires in COVID-19. Libraries were prepared by immunoSEQ multiplex PCR; TCRdb keeps only in-frame clonotypes and omits some of them. Among 240,000 or so clones listed, more than 80% were seen once. The source material was peripheral blood. Source of these receptors: a woman aged 80 or older with COVID-19, enrolled during active disease. Both conserved end residues are part of each CDR3.

j_call,v_call,cdr3_length,cdr3_aa
TRBJ1-6,TRBV7-2,15,CASRLTSSYNSPLHF
TRBJ2-1,TRBV7-3,13,CASSETVTGGMFF
TRBJ2-7,TRBV11-2,12,CASSPDRYEQYF
TRBJ2-7,TRBV5-4,14,CASSLRGGNREQYF
TRBJ2-3,TRBV4-2,13,CASRAEGRDTQYF
TRBJ1-4,TRBV6-5,16,CASSYEAGTGGEKLFF
TRBJ2-5,TRBV2,15,CASRRTGAVQETQYF
TRBJ2-1,TRBV11-1,15,CASSIRTSGMNEQFF
TRBJ2-6,TRBV19,13,CASSLSGANVLTF
TRBJ2-5,TRBV5-8,15,CASSLGRGGQETQYF